The 18 T cell receptor beta chains presented below share a single source sample, sequenced in a study of cytomegalovirus exposure and HLA in healthy donors. Using immunoSEQ multiplex PCR, the repertoire was profiled, and TCRdb retains in-frame clones only, with some absent. The sample has about 170,000 clones; about 83% are singletons. The sequenced material came from PBMCs. These receptors were taken from a woman aged 25 to 39 in good health and CMV-seronegative.

This clone was seen only once. This sequence joins TRBV7-2 and TRBJ1-6; D is ambiguous. CDR3 size: 17 residues. Trimming left V 2 bases short and J 10 bases short, with 21 bases between. Germline V gene data show CDR1 as SGHTA and CDR2 as FQGNSA. CDR3 protein: CASSLIRIVSTGSPLHF. The CDR3 coding sequence is TGTGCCAGCAGCTTAATTCGTATTGTCTCTACGGGGTCACCCCTCCACTTT.

V gene TRBV30 combines with J gene TRBJ1-6, with D perhaps TRBD1 (6 bases). This CDR3 is 14 amino acids long. Trimming took 2 bases from V and 7 from J, leaving 12 bases between them. Germline V gives CDR1 GTSNPN, CDR2 SVGIG (reference sequence). The CDR3 sequence is CAWSRLQGNSPLHF. In DNA, the CDR3 is TGTGCCTGGAGTCGCCTACAGGGAAATTCACCCCTCCACTTT.

This clone was found a few times. The chain joins TRBV5-4 to TRBJ2-7; D unclear. The CDR3 loop spans 13 amino acids. Per germline, CDR1 SGHNT and CDR2 YYREEE (reference sequence). V shed 4 bases and J shed 3 bases, with 11 bases lying between them. The CDR3 sequence: CASSPSYNYEQYF. The CDR3, as DNA: TGTGCCAGCAGCCCATCCTATAACTACGAGCAGTACTTC.

The CDR3 bases are TGTGCCAGCAGCCTCGGGGGAGGGATCCTCTCCTACGAGCAGTACTTC. Its translation is CASSLGGGILSYEQYF. The chain employs TRBV7-2 and TRBJ2-7; 7 positions agree with TRBD2. The V segment lost 5 bases and the J segment 0 bases; nucleotides outside the gene matches: 10. The length of the CDR3 is 16 residues. Per germline, CDR1 SGHTA and CDR2 FQGNSA. Combining the CDR3 with reference TRBV7-2 and TRBJ2-7 gives the whole variable domain GAGVSQSPSNKVTEKGKDVELRCDPISGHTALYWYRQSLGQGLEFLIYFQGNSAPDKSGLPSDRFSAERTGGSVSTLTIQRTQQEDSAVYLCASSLGGGILSYEQYFGPGTRLTVT.

The chain combines TRBV7-2 with TRBJ2-7, with TRBD1 identical over 9 bases. With V trimmed by 5 bases and J by 0 bases, 2 bases remained unmatched. Germline V CDR1 and CDR2: SGHTA, FQGNSA. The CDR3 has 14 residues. The CDR3 nucleotides read TGTGCCAGCAGCCGGGACAGGGCCTCCTACGAGCAGTACTTC. Translating gives CASSRDRASYEQYF.

The chain is built from TRBV10-2 and TRBJ2-2; TRBD1 agrees at 7 bases. Germline-derived CDR1 and CDR2 are WSHSY and SAAADI. CDR3 length: 15 residues. V was pared by 7 bases and J by 1 base, with 6 bases of the junction left unmatched. The CDR3 coding sequence is TGCGCCAGCACTGCAGGGGGAAAGAACACCGGGGAGCTGTTTTTT. This gives the protein CASTAGGKNTGELFF.

V usage is TRBV19 and J usage is TRBJ1-2; possibly TRBD1 for D (6 bases). Trimming pared 7 bases from V and 4 bases from J, leaving 16 bases between. Germline V gene data show CDR1 as LNHDA and CDR2 as SQIVND (reference sequence). The CDR3 has 14 amino acids. CDR3 loop: CASTDRSWTYGYTF. CDR3 DNA sequence: TGTGCCAGTACCGACAGGTCTTGGACCTATGGCTACACCTTC.

CDR3 sequence reads: CASSAGGPYNEQFF. Here the CDR3 DNA reads TGTGCCAGCAGTGCGGGGGGGCCCTACAATGAGCAGTTCTTC. The V gene is TRBV6-1, the J gene TRBJ2-1; TRBD2 matches at 8 bases. This CDR3 spans 14 amino acids. Germline V gene sequence: CDR1 MNHNS, CDR2 SASEGT. The J segment lost 2 bases and the V segment lost 4 bases, leaving 1 base of the junction unmatched.

The rearrangement uses TRBV15 and TRBJ2-1, with D tentatively TRBD1 (9 bases). Germline lookup yields CDR1 LNHNV and CDR2 YYDKDF (reference sequence). V was cut by 1 base and J by 5 bases, with 15 bases left in between. The length of the CDR3 is 16 residues. In DNA form, the CDR3 reads TGTGCCACCAGCAGAGGGGGACAGGGACTAGACAATGAGCAGTTCTTC. This sequence encodes CATSRGGQGLDNEQFF.

The chain carries TRBV27 and TRBJ2-5, with 7 positions matching TRBD1. The J segment lost 2 bases and the V segment lost 5 bases, leaving 14 bases of the junction unmatched. Germline CDR1 is MNHEY and CDR2 is SMNVEV (reference sequence). The CDR3 contains 17 residues. CDR3 amino acids: CASSKEMTGLGQETQYF. In DNA form, the CDR3 reads TGTGCCAGCAGTAAAGAAATGACAGGGTTGGGGCAAGAGACCCAGTACTTC.

The chain links TRBV27 to TRBJ1-4; 7 nucleotides agree with TRBD1. Looked up from germline, CDR1 is MNHEY and CDR2 is SMNVEV (reference sequence). V shed 5 bases, J shed 8 bases, and the junction held 8 bases outside the gene matches. The CDR3 is made up of 14 amino acids. CDR3 nucleotides: TGTGCCAGCAGTCGCCGAACGACAGGGGAAAAACTGTTTTTT. Amino acid sequence: CASSRRTTGEKLFF.

This clone was seen only once. This sequence joins TRBV27 and TRBJ1-1; D may be TRBD1 (5 bases). The CDR3 is 14 amino acids. The germline V gene has CDR1 MNHEY and CDR2 SMNVEV (reference sequence). Trimming took 8 bases from V and 7 from J, leaving 20 bases between them. The DNA for the CDR3 is TGTGCCAGCGCTTGGGGGGGAACGACGAGTGAAGCTTTCTTT. As protein: CASAWGGTTSEAFF.

The CDR3 loop reads CASSYRGHNYGYTF. DNA of the CDR3: TGTGCCAGCAGTTACAGGGGACATAACTATGGCTACACCTTC. This sequence joins TRBV6-5 and TRBJ1-2; D perhaps matches TRBD1 (6 bases). V was clipped by 2 bases and J by 1 base, with 8 bases between them. The CDR3 is 14 residues long. The germline CDR1 and CDR2 sequences are MNHEY and SVGAGI.

The chain combines TRBV2 with TRBJ2-1; D might be TRBD1 (6 bases). Trimming left V 5 bases short and J 1 base short, with 15 bases between. The germline V gene encodes CDR1 SNHLY and CDR2 FYNNEI. The CDR3 is 16 residues long. The CDR3 nucleotides are TGTGCCAGCAGTAAAACACAGGGTGCGTCCTACAATGAGCAGTTCTTC. Protein sequence: CASSKTQGASYNEQFF.

CDR3 region: CASSQGTIGGTEKLFF. CDR3 coding DNA: TGTGCCAGCAGCCAAGGTACTATCGGAGGCACTGAAAAACTGTTTTTT. The genes are TRBV4-2 and TRBJ1-4, with D hard to call. V lost 1 base, J lost 7 bases, and 16 bases lay in between. Germline CDR1 and CDR2: LGHNA and YNFKEQ. The CDR3 sequence is 16 residues long.

CDR3 bases: TGTGCCAGCAGTGAAAGGGCAGGGCTCCCCGGGGAGCTGTTTTTT. Its translation: CASSERAGLPGELFF. The rearrangement uses TRBV6-1 and TRBJ2-2, with D maybe TRBD1 (5 bases). V was trimmed by 2 bases and J by 6 bases, leaving 13 bases between them. Looked up from germline, CDR1 is MNHNS and CDR2 is SASEGT. The CDR3 extends over 15 amino acids.

The gene calls are TRBV19 and TRBJ2-1; D remains ambiguous. Germline CDR1 is LNHDA and CDR2 is SQIVND (reference sequence). CDR3 size: 17 residues. V lost 0 bases and J lost 0, with 12 bases in between. As DNA, the CDR3 is TGTGCCAGTAGTATAGATTTACCAGGCCGCTCCTACAATGAGCAGTTCTTC. Protein product: CASSIDLPGRSYNEQFF. Filled out from reference TRBV19 and TRBJ2-1, the complete variable domain reads DGGITQSPKYLFRKEGQNVTLSCEQNLNHDAMYWYRQDPGQGLRLIYYSQIVNDFQKGDIAEGYSVSREKKESFPLTVTSAQKNPTAFYLCASSIDLPGRSYNEQFFGPGTRLTVL.

This clone was seen a handful of times. This chain joins TRBV27 and TRBJ2-7, with 7 bases identical to TRBD2. CDR1 and CDR2 from the germline V gene are MNHEY and SMNVEV (reference sequence). The CDR3 totals 13 residues. V lost 7 bases and J lost 1; bases outside the gene matches: 4. CDR3: CASMGGLSYEQYF. CDR3 in DNA: TGTGCCAGCATGGGGGGGTTATCCTACGAGCAGTACTTC.